This is a list of T cell receptor beta chains from one sample in a study of OX40 agonist ivuxolimab in advanced cancers. TCRdb's copy holds only in-frame clones and misses some; the assay was immunoSEQ multiplex PCR. The data show roughly 51,000 clones, with 70% to 90% seen just once and over 0.5% held by the top ten. Sequencing was performed on CD4+ or CD8+ T cells sorted from blood, taken in a trial of the OX40 agonist ivuxolimab. These receptors were taken from an adult with an advanced solid tumor such as melanoma, head and neck, liver or kidney cancer. CDR3s include the opening cysteine and the closing phenylalanine or tryptophan. D genes are given only for firm matches. Clone size appears in some rows only: once, few, many, or a class for an expanded clone.

d_call	clone_size	j_call	cdr3_length	v_call	cdr3_nt	cdr3_aa
.	.	TRBJ2-3	14	TRBV9	TGTGCCAGCAGCGTAGCTGATAGCCCAGATACGCAGTATTTT	CASSVADSPDTQYF
.	.	TRBJ2-1	13	TRBV18	TGTGCCAGCTCGACCGGGGATATCGAAGAGCAGTTCTTC	CASSTGDIEEQFF
.	.	TRBJ1-1	15	TRBV5-1	TGCGCCAGCAGCTTGGCCACAGGCCGTGGGACTGAAGCTTTCTTT	CASSLATGRGTEAFF
.	.	TRBJ2-5	14	TRBV18	TGTGCCAGCTCACCACCAGGACCAACAGAGACCCAGTACTTC	CASSPPGPTETQYF
.	.	TRBJ1-5	15	TRBV19	TGTGCCAGTAGATCCGGGACATATAGCAATCAGCCCCAGCATTTT	CASRSGTYSNQPQHF
TRBD2	.	TRBJ2-1	14	TRBV30	TGTGCCTGGAGTGAGGGGCTAGCGGGACCTGAGCAGTTCTTC	CAWSEGLAGPEQFF
TRBD2	.	TRBJ2-7	13	TRBV10-3	TGTGCCTCCGGGGGGGGAGCGGGATACGAGCAGTACTTC	CASGGGAGYEQYF
.	.	TRBJ2-7	14	TRBV5-1	TGCGCCAGCAGCTTGGCCCAGGGGCCCTACGAGCAGTACTTC	CASSLAQGPYEQYF
.	.	TRBJ2-2	18	TRBV25-1	TGTGCCAGCAGTGATAGGCCAAGGACACCGGCTTACACCGGGGAGCTGTTTTTT	CASSDRPRTPAYTGELFF
TRBD1	.	TRBJ1-6	15	TRBV5-6	TGTGCCAGCAGCACGGACAGGGGAATGGATTCACCCCTCCACTTT	CASSTDRGMDSPLHF
.	.	TRBJ2-4	12	TRBV6-6	TGTGCCAGCAGGGGGCAGGGAAACATTCAGTACTTC	CASRGQGNIQYF
TRBD2	.	TRBJ2-1	15	TRBV5-1	TGCGCCAGCAGCTTGAGGGAGGGCGGGATGGTCGAGCAGTTCTTC	CASSLREGGMVEQFF
TRBD2	.	TRBJ2-5	15	TRBV18	TGTGCCAGCTCACCACTCCAGGGACTACAAGAGACCCAGTACTTC	CASSPLQGLQETQYF
TRBD2	.	TRBJ2-1	15	TRBV11-2	TGTGCCAGCAGCTTAGTAGCGGGAGGGCCAGGGGAGCAGTTCTTC	CASSLVAGGPGEQFF
TRBD2	.	TRBJ2-2	20	TRBV9	TGTGCCAGCAGCGGAACCGGACTAGCGGGAGAGAATAACCAAGCCGGGGAGCTGTTTTTT	CASSGTGLAGENNQAGELFF
.	.	TRBJ2-7	14	TRBV6-1	TGTGCCAGCAGGTCCGGACCGACTGGCTACGAGCAGTACTTC	CASRSGPTGYEQYF
.	.	TRBJ2-7	15	TRBV11-2	TGTGCCAGCAGCCCAGGGTGGGCAGTTTCCTACGAGCAGTACTTC	CASSPGWAVSYEQYF
.	.	TRBJ1-5	14	TRBV5-1	TGCGCCAGCAGCTTATCGGGCAGCAATCAGCCCCAGCATTTT	CASSLSGSNQPQHF
TRBD1	once	TRBJ2-2	17	TRBV19	TGTGCCAGTAGTATAAGGACAGGGAGTAGAGGGACCGGGGAGCTGTTTTTT	CASSIRTGSRGTGELFF
.	.	TRBJ1-4	14	TRBV5-1	TGCGCCAGCAGCTTCACAGGGTCTAATGAAAAACTGTTTTTT	CASSFTGSNEKLFF
.	once	TRBJ1-5	11	TRBV20-1	TGCAGTGCTAGATCCAGTCAGCCCCAGCATTTT	CSARSSQPQHF
.	.	TRBJ1-1	17	TRBV4-1	TGCGCCAGCAGCCAAGATATTATGGGACCCAAGAACACTGAAGCTTTCTTT	CASSQDIMGPKNTEAFF
TRBD2	once	TRBJ2-7	15	TRBV4-2	TGTGCCAGCAGCCATCTAGCGGATGGCTCCTACGAGCAGTACTTC	CASSHLADGSYEQYF
.	once	TRBJ1-1	14	TRBV10-2	TGCGCCAGCAGTGAGGCGAAAATGAACACTGAAGCTTTCTTT	CASSEAKMNTEAFF
.	.	TRBJ2-5	13	TRBV7-9	TGTGCCAGCAGAGGACGGCTTGGAGAGACCCAGTACTTC	CASRGRLGETQYF
.	once	TRBJ2-1	13	TRBV27	TGTGCCAGCAGTGCGTTCGCGCGAAATGAGCAGTTCTTC	CASSAFARNEQFF
.	.	TRBJ2-5	13	TRBV29-1	TGCAGCGTAAACCCGGGACCTAAAGGGACCCAGTACTTC	CSVNPGPKGTQYF
TRBD1	.	TRBJ1-2	14	TRBV30	TGTGCCTGGCACGGGACAGGGGTTGGGGATGGCTACACCTTC	CAWHGTGVGDGYTF
TRBD1	.	TRBJ2-7	13	TRBV19	TGTGCCAGTAGTATCACCGGGACAGCCGAGCAGTACTTC	CASSITGTAEQYF
.	.	TRBJ2-1	16	TRBV7-2	TGTGCCAGCAGCCCTATCGCTAGCTCAAGCTACAATGAGCAGTTCTTC	CASSPIASSSYNEQFF
.	.	TRBJ2-5	14	TRBV30	TGTGCCTGGAGTGTACAGGCTGGGGCAGAGACCCAGTACTTC	CAWSVQAGAETQYF
TRBD2	.	TRBJ2-1	19	TRBV5-1	TGCGCCAGCAGCCTGACTAGCGGGAGGGCTTTTGGCTCCTACAATGAGCAGTTCTTC	CASSLTSGRAFGSYNEQFF
.	.	TRBJ2-7	12	TRBV21-1	TGTGCCAGCTTCGGCCGCCCATACGAGCAGTACTTC	CASFGRPYEQYF
.	.	TRBJ2-5	15	TRBV28	TGTGCCAGCAGTCCCCTACTACAGGGTTTTGAGACCCAGTACTTC	CASSPLLQGFETQYF
.	.	TRBJ2-1	14	TRBV19	TGTGCCAGTAGTATAGCTTGGAGGGCCAATGAGCAGTTCTTC	CASSIAWRANEQFF
.	.	TRBJ2-3	15	TRBV5-1	TGCGCCAGCAGCTTAACGGCAGGTCGGGCAGATACGCAGTATTTT	CASSLTAGRADTQYF
TRBD1	.	TRBJ1-1	16	TRBV30	TGTGCCTGGAGTGTTTGGCAGGGGGCTGGACTCACTGAAGCTTTCTTT	CAWSVWQGAGLTEAFF
.	once	TRBJ2-3	15	TRBV28	TGTGCCAGCAGTTCCCCCCTGGGGGCCCCGGATACGCAGTATTTT	CASSSPLGAPDTQYF
.	once	TRBJ2-1	15	TRBV9	TGTGCCAGCAGCGTAAAAGTCGGGGGTCCGGGGGAGCAGTTCTTC	CASSVKVGGPGEQFF
.	.	TRBJ1-2	15	TRBV14	TGTGCCAGCAGCCTCGACGGGGATCGGAACTATGGCTACACCTTC	CASSLDGDRNYGYTF
TRBD2	.	TRBJ2-3	16	TRBV9	TGTGCCAGCAGCGTAGGGGCTAGCGGGCACACAGATACGCAGTATTTT	CASSVGASGHTDTQYF
.	.	TRBJ2-2	16	TRBV5-6	TGTGCCAGCAGCTGGGGGGTTAACGTAAACACCGGGGAGCTGTTTTTT	CASSWGVNVNTGELFF
.	once	TRBJ2-5	11	TRBV19	TGTGCCAGTAGTATCAGAGAGACCCAGTACTTC	CASSIRETQYF
.	.	TRBJ1-3	13	TRBV30	TGTGCCTGGACTACCTTCTCTGGAAACACCATATATTTT	CAWTTFSGNTIYF
.	.	TRBJ2-7	15	TRBV7-2	TGTGCCAGCAGCCGTGTCCCGGGTCGGGGCTACGAGCAGTACTTC	CASSRVPGRGYEQYF
TRBD2	few	TRBJ2-1	15	TRBV29-1	TGCAGCGCCCCTGGGACTAGCGGGAGTCGGGATGAGCAGTTCTTC	CSAPGTSGSRDEQFF
.	few	TRBJ1-3	15	TRBV14	TGTGCCAGCAGCCGGCGAGGGGGGACCGGAAACACCATATATTTT	CASSRRGGTGNTIYF
TRBD2	.	TRBJ2-5	16	TRBV13	TGTGCCAGCAGCTCGGGGGGACTGCGAGTCGCGGAGACCCAGTACTTC	CASSSGGLRVAETQYF
TRBD2	.	TRBJ2-1	16	TRBV19	TGTGCCAGTAGTCCACCTAGCGGACACTCCTACAATGAGCAGTTCTTC	CASSPPSGHSYNEQFF
.	.	TRBJ2-6	18	TRBV5-1	TGCGCCAGCAGTCCCGAGACAGGTGTGGCATCTGGGGCCAACGTCCTGACTTTC	CASSPETGVASGANVLTF
.	.	TRBJ2-1	13	TRBV9	TGTGCCAGCAGCGTAGACGTCTGGGCTTTACAGTTCTTC	CASSVDVWALQFF
.	.	TRBJ2-7	11	TRBV11-3	TGTGCCAGCAGCTTAGGGGGGAAGCAGTACTTC	CASSLGGKQYF